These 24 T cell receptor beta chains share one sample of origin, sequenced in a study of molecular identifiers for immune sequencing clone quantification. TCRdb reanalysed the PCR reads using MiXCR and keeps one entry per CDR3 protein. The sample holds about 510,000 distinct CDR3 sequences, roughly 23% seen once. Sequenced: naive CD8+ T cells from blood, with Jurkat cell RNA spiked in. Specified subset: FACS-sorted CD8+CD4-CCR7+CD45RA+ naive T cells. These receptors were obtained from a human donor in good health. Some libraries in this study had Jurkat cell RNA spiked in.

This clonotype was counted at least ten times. CDR3 amino acids: CASSQVTTGQYGYTF. The CDR3 DNA sequence: TGCGCCAGCAGCCAAGTTACGACAGGGCAGTATGGCTACACCTTC. The gene calls are TRBV4-1 and TRBJ1-2; TRBD1 matches 7 bases. CDR3 length: 15 amino acids. After removal of 1 base from V and 5 bases from J, the junction contained 7 bases not matched to a gene. Per germline, CDR1 MGHRA and CDR2 YSYEKL.

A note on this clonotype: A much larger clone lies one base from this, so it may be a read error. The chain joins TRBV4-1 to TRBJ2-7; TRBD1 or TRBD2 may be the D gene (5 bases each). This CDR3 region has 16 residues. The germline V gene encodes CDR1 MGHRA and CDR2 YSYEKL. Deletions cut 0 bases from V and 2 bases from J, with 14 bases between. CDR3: CASSQEGTLVPYEQYF. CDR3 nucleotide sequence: TGCGCCAGCAGCCAAGAGGGGACGCTCGTCCCCTACGAGCAGTACTTC.

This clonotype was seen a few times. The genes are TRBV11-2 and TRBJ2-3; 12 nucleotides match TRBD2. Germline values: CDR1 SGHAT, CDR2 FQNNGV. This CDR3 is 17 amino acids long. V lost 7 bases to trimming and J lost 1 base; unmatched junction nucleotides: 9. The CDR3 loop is CASTLGLAGLGTDTQYF. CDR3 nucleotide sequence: TGTGCCAGCACCCTGGGACTAGCGGGCCTAGGCACAGATACGCAGTATTTT.

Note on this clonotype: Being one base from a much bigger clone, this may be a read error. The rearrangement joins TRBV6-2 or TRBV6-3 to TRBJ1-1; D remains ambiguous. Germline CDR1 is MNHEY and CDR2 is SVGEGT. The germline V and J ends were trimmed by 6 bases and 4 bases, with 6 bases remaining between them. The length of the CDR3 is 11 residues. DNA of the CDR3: TGTGCCAGCAGGAGGAGCACTGAAGCTTTCTTT. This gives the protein CASRRSTEAFF.

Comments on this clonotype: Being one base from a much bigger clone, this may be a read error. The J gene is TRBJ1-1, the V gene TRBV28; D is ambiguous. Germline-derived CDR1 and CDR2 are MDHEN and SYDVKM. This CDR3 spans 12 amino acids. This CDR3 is CASSSPYTGAFF. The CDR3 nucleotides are TGTGCCAGCAGTTCCCCTTACACTGGAGCTTTCTTT.

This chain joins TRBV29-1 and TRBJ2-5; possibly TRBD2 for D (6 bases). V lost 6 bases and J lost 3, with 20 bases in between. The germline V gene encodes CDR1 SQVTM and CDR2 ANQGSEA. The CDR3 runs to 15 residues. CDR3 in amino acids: CSVVEAGFKKETQYF. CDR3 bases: TGCAGCGTAGTCGAGGCGGGGTTCAAGAAAGAGACCCAGTACTTC.

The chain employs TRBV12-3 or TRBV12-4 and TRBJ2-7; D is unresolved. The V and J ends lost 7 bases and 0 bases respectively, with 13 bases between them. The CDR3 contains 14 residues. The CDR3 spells CASNEDGSSYEQYF. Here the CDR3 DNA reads TGTGCCAGCAACGAGGACGGCAGCTCCTACGAGCAGTACTTC.

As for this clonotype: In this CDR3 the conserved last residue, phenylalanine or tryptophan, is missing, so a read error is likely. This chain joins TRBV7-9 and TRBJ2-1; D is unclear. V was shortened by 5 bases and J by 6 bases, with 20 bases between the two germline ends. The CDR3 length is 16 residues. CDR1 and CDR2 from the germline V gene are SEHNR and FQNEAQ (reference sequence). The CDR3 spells CASSPSGRTQFNEQFS. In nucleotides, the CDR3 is TGTGCCAGCAGCCCTTCGGGCAGGACCCAATTCAATGAGCAGTTCTCC.

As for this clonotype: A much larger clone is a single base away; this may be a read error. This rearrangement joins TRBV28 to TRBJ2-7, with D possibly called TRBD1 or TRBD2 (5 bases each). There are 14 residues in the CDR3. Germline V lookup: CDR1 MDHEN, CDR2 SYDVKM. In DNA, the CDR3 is TGTGCCAGCAGTGACGGGACGGGACCCTACGGGCAGTACTTC. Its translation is CASSDGTGPYGQYF.

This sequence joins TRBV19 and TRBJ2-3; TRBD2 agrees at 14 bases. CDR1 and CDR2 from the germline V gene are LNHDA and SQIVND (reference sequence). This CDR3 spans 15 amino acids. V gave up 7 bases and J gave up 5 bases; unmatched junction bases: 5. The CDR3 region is CASTGTSGGLDTQYF. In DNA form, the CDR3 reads TGTGCCAGTACTGGGACTAGCGGGGGTTTAGATACGCAGTATTTT.

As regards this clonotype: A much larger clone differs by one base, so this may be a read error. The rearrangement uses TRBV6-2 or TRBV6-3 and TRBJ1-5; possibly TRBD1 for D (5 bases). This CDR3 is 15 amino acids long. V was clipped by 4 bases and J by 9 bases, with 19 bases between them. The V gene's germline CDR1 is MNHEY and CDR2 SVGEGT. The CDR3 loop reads CASSFYEGMDRPQHF. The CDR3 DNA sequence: TGTGCCAGCAGTTTTTACGAGGGGATGGATCGGCCCCAGCATTTT.

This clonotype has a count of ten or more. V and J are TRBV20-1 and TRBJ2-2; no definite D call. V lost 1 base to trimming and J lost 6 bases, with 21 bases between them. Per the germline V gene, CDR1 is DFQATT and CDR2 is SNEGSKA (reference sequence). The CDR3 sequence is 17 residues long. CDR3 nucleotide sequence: TGCAGTGCTAGAGCCAGTCCGGGTCCGTCTCGGGCCGGGGAGCTGTTTTTT. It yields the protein CSARASPGPSRAGELFF.

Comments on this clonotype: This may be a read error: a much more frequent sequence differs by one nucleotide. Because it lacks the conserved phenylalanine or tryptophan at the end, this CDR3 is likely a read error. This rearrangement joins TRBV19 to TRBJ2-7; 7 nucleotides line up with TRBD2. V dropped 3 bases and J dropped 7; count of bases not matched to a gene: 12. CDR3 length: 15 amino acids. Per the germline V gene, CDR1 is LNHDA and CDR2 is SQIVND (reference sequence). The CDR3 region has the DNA TGTGCCAGTAGTATCCTCTACGCGGGAGCGGGGGAGCAGTACCTC. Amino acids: CASSILYAGAGEQYL.

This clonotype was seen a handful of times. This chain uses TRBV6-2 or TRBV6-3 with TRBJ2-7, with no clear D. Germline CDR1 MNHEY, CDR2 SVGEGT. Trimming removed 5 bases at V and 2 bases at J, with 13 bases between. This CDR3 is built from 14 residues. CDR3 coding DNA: TGTGCCAGCAGTACGGCCCTAGGGCCCTACGAGCAGTACTTC. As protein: CASSTALGPYEQYF.

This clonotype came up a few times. CDR3 residues: CASSLGTGFDEQYF. The CDR3 nucleotides are TGTGCCAGCAGCTTAGGGACAGGGTTCGACGAGCAGTACTTC. The chain links TRBV7-6 to TRBJ2-7, with 8 bases matching TRBD1. Germline V gene data show CDR1 as SGHVS and CDR2 as FNYEAQ. The CDR3 extends over 14 amino acids. Losses at the gene ends were 1 base for V and 5 bases for J; bases not matched to a gene: 4.

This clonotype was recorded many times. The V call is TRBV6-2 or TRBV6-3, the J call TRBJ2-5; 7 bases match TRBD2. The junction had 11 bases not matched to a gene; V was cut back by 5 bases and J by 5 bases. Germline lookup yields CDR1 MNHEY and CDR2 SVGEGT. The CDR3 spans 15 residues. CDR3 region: CASSNQRREYETQYF. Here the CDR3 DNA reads TGTGCCAGCAGTAATCAACGGCGGGAGTATGAGACCCAGTACTTC.

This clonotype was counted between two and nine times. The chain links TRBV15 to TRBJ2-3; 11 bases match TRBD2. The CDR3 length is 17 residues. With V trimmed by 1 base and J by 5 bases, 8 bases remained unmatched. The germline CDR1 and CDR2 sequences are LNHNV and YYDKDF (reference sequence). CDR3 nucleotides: TGTGCCACCAGCAGAGTGGTGCTAGCGGGAGGCAGAGATACGCAGTATTTT. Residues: CATSRVVLAGGRDTQYF.

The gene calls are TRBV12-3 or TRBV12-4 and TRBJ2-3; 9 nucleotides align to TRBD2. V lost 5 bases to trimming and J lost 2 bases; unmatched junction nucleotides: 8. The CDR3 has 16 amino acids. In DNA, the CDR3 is TGTGCCAGCAGTCGACTAGCGGCAGGGCCCACAGATACGCAGTATTTT. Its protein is CASSRLAAGPTDTQYF.

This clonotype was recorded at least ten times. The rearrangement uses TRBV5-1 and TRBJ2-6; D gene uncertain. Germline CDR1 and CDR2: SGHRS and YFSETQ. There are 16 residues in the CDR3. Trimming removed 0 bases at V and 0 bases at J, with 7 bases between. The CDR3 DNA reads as TGCGCCAGCAGCTTGGAGCCGTCCTCTGGGGCCAACGTCCTGACTTTC. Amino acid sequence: CASSLEPSSGANVLTF.

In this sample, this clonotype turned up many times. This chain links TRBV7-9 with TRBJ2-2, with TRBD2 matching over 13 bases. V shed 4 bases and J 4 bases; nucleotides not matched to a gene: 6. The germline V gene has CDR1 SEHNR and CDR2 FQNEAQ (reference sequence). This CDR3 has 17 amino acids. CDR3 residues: CASSSGLAGVFTGELFF. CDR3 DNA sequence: TGTGCCAGCAGCTCAGGACTAGCGGGAGTGTTCACCGGGGAGCTGTTTTTT.

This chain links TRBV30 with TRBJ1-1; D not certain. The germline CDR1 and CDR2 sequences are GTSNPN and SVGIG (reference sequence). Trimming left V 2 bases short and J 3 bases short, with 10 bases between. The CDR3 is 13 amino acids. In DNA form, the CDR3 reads TGTGCCTGGAGTAGGCTCCATGACACTGAAGCTTTCTTT. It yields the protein CAWSRLHDTEAFF. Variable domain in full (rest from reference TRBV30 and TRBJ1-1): SQTIHQWPATLVQPVGSPLSLECTVEGTSNPNLYWYRQAAGRGLQLLFYSVGIGQISSEVPQNLSASRPQDRQFILSSKKLLLSDSGFYLCAWSRLHDTEAFFGQGTRLTVV.

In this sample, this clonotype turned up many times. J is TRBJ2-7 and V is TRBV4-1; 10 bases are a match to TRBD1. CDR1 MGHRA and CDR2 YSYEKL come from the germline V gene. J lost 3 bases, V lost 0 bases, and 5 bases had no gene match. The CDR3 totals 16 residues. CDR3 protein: CASSQDAGTGDYEQYF. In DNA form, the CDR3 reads TGCGCCAGCAGCCAAGACGCCGGGACAGGGGACTACGAGCAGTACTTC.

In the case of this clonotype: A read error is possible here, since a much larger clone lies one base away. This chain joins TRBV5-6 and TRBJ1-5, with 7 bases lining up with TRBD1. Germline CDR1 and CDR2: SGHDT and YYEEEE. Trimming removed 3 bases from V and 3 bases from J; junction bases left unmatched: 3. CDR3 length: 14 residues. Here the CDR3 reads CASSCGQANQPQHF. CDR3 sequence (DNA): TGTGCCAGCAGCTGTGGACAGGCCAATCAGCCCCAGCATTTT.

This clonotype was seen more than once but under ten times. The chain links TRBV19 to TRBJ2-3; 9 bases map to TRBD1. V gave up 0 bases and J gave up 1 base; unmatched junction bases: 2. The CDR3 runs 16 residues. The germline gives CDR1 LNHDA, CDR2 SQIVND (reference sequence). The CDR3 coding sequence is TGTGCCAGTAGTATAGATTGGGACAGGGGCACAGATACGCAGTATTTT. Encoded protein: CASSIDWDRGTDTQYF.